Below, one TCR beta chain is given with its context. The data stem from a study of blood T cell repertoires in COVID-19. In the study overall: Samples representing acute and convalescent COVID-19 were sourced from the United States, Italy and Spain. T cells, B-cell-depleted T cells, or PBMCs supplied cDNA or gDNA.

Patients at the Seattle site were enrolled during active infection and followed longitudinally. Under the authors' procedure: Using reference gene primer amplification, nucleated cell counts were estimated. Using immunoSEQ multiplex PCR, the repertoire was profiled, and TCRdb retains in-frame clones only, with some absent. For V, J and clone size, that table is used; D and trimming come from the DNA. Here the sample spans some 300,000 clones, 80% to 90% being singletons. Germline V gives CDR1 SGHDT, CDR2 YYEEEE. The CDR3 runs 17 residues. Germline trimming cut 0 bases from V and 4 bases from J; bases unmatched to any gene: 10.

The sample consisted of peripheral blood. This receptor was obtained from a woman aged 50 to 60 with COVID-19, enrolled during active disease. The chain recombines TRBV5-6 with TRBJ1-2; 9 nucleotides line up with TRBD1. CDR3 loop: CASSLGGQGSRSYGYTF. The CDR3 region has the DNA TGTGCCAGCAGCTTGGGCGGACAGGGGTCTAGAAGCTATGGCTACACCTTC.